This T cell receptor beta chain was sequenced during a study of regulatory T cells in long-lasting Graves disease. Researchers made TCR beta libraries by using iRepertoire HTBI primers and running Arm-PCR on CDR3 regions. As processed by the authors: The samples included around 64 TRBV and roughly 14 TRBJ segments. Via MiXCR, TCRdb re-called the multiplex PCR reads, giving one row per CDR3 protein. The V and J calls were determined by TCRdb, not by the authors. The table shows about 540,000 distinct CDR3 sequences, with 13% occurring only once. V lost 5 bases and J 4 bases, leaving 15 bases between the germline ends. Germline lookup yields CDR1 DFQATT and CDR2 SNEGSKA (reference sequence). This CDR3 spans 13 amino acids. This clonotype was recorded at least ten times. Its antigen is undetermined. Study-level points and caveats: Preferential use of TRBV28, TRBJ1-2 and TRBJ2-5 was seen in persistent disease.

Time point reported: newly diagnosed GD, antithyroid drugs for less than 3 months. RNA isolated from PBMCs was used to make the TCR library. In addition, the sample was reused for a study of T cells in Graves' hyperthyroidism and ophthalmopathy. That investigation notes: HTBI primers were employed in a first-round RT-PCR of the TCR CDR3. Expanded thyroid clonotypes (above 0.001) were mostly also found in blood.

The starting material was peripheral blood mononuclear cells (PBMCs), obtained at new diagnosis, from a patient treated with antithyroid drugs. The V call is TRBV20-1, the J call TRBJ2-7; the D call may be TRBD1 or TRBD2 (5 bases each). The origin of this receptor is a man younger than 45 with Graves disease. In DNA, the CDR3 is TGCAGTGCTCCCCGGGACGTCAGTTACGAGCAGTACTTC. This codes for CSAPRDVSYEQYF.